This T cell receptor (beta chain) was found in a study of PD-L1 blockade in urothelial cancer. Study-wide context: Blood analyses occurred 3 weeks (second dose) and 6 weeks post treatment start. The median number of T cells present in blood samples was under 150,000.

Germline values: CDR1 MNHNS, CDR2 SASEGT. This CDR3 comprises 15 residues. The J segment lost 1 base and the V segment lost 5 bases, leaving 5 bases of the junction unmatched. Every PCR received spiked-in synthetic TCR analog templates. Libraries were prepared by immunoSEQ multiplex PCR; TCRdb keeps only in-frame clonotypes and omits some of them. Of around 130,000 clones in the sample, approximately 84% were seen once. Stated time point: pretreatment peripheral blood. Locally advanced or metastatic urothelial carcinoma was present in patients. The sequenced sample was PBMCs, obtained around atezolizumab (anti-PD-L1) treatment. The chain couples TRBV6-1 to TRBJ1-1, with 9 bases fitting TRBD1. The sequence was obtained from a middle-aged man with urothelial cancer. CDR3 amino acids: CASSPGQGRNTEAFF. In nucleotides, the CDR3 is TGTGCCAGCAGTCCCGGACAGGGGAGGAACACTGAAGCTTTCTTT.